The source of this T cell receptor (beta chain) is a study of shared clonotypes between healthy human individuals. Researchers divided each subset's genomic DNA evenly across several immunoSEQ plates. This table comes from immunoSEQ multiplex PCR, and its TCRdb copy is limited to in-frame clones, with some not included. The sample has about half a million clones, roughly 80% seen once. Every one of the donors was a Caucasian adult that lived in Nashville, Tennessee. Many counts were recorded for this clone. The ends were cut back, 3 bases at V and 0 bases at J, with 10 bases in the middle. Germline lookup yields CDR1 MNHEY and CDR2 SMNVEV (reference sequence). The CDR3 is 15 amino acids.

Sequencing used PBMCs. The TCR comes from a woman in her thirties or forties in good health. Some clones in this sample may be carry-over from other donors' samples. The chain employs TRBV27 and TRBJ2-3; D ambiguous. In DNA form, the CDR3 reads TGTGCCAGCAGTTTGCAAGACCCAAGCACAGATACGCAGTATTTT. It encodes CASSLQDPSTDTQYF.